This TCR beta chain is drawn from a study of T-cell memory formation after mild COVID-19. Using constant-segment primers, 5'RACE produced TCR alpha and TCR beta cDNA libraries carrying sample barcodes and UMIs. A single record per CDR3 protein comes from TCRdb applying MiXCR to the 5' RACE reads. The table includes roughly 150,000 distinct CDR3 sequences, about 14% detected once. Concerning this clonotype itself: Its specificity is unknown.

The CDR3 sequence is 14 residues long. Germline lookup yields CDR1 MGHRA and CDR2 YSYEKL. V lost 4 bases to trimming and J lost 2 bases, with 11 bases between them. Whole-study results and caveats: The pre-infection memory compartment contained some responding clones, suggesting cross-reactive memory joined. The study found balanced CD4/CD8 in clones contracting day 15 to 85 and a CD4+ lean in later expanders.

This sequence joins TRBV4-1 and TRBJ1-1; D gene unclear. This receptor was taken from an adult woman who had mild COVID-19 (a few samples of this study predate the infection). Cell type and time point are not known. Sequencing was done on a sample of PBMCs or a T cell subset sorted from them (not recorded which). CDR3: CASSLVWDNTEAFF. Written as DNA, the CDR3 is TGCGCCAGCAGCCTCGTATGGGATAACACTGAAGCTTTCTTT.